Listed below are T cell receptor beta chains from one sample, sequenced in a study of identical twins. TCRdb analysed the 5' RACE reads with MiXCR anew, one entry per CDR3 protein. The data show 420,000 or so distinct CDR3 sequences, around 18% seen once. Sequenced: naive T cells sorted from blood. Receptors originate from a man between 45 and 60 years old in good health. The CDR3 runs from the conserved cysteine through the conserved F or W. Each record gives: D gene, clone size, V gene, J gene, CDR3 protein, CDR3 DNA. A D gene is named only where the DNA matches it firmly. Only part of the rows carry a size: once, few, many, or a class if the clone is expanded.

>-|few|TRBV29-1|TRBJ2-3
CSVEDRIGGPSQSTDTQYF
TGCAGCGTTGAAGATCGGATTGGGGGACCGTCTCAGAGCACAGATACGCAGTATTTT
>TRBD1|-|TRBV20-1|TRBJ1-3
CSARAHSTGKSGNTIYF
TGCAGTGCTAGAGCCCACTCGACAGGGAAATCGGGAAACACCATATATTTT
>-|-|TRBV5-1|TRBJ1-1
CASSPSDSGEAFF
TGCGCCAGCAGCCCGTCGGACAGCGGTGAAGCTTTCTTT
>-|-|TRBV10-2|TRBJ2-2
CASSGQIRNTGELFF
TGCGCCAGCAGTGGGCAGATTAGAAACACCGGGGAGCTGTTTTTT
>TRBD2|-|TRBV6-2/TRBV6-3|TRBJ2-7
CASSYLPPGLAGVTYEQYF
TGTGCCAGCAGTTACTTGCCCCCGGGACTAGCGGGAGTAACCTACGAGCAGTACTTC
>-|-|TRBV28|TRBJ2-5
CASSPRRGETQYF
TGTGCCAGCTCTCCTAGGAGGGGAGAGACCCAGTACTTC
>-|few|TRBV7-7|TRBJ2-3
CASSRQPQGGGPFTDTQYF
TGTGCTAGCAGCCGTCAGCCACAAGGCGGGGGCCCCTTCACAGATACGCAGTATTTT
>TRBD1|few|TRBV6-2/TRBV6-3|TRBJ2-3
CASSLPQGALTDTQYF
TGTGCCAGCAGCCTCCCCCAGGGGGCTTTAACAGATACGCAGTATTTT
>TRBD2|many|TRBV7-9|TRBJ2-7
CASSFQREWHEQYF
TGTGCCAGCAGCTTCCAGCGGGAGTGGCACGAGCAGTACTTC
>TRBD2|few|TRBV6-5|TRBJ2-3
CASSYSLEGGPDTQYF
TGTGCCAGCAGTTACTCTTTAGAGGGAGGGCCAGATACGCAGTATTTT
>-|many|TRBV4-3|TRBJ2-7
CASSQDPTDREQYF
TGCGCCAGCAGCCAAGACCCGACGGACCGCGAGCAGTACTTC
>TRBD2|-|TRBV15|TRBJ2-5
CATTSGRGGRGETQYF
TGTGCCACCACCAGTGGGCGGGGGGGCCGTGGAGAGACCCAGTACTTC
>TRBD1|many|TRBV4-2|TRBJ2-7
CASSQEIGQGTYEQYF
TGTGCCAGCAGCCAAGAGATAGGACAGGGGACCTACGAGCAGTACTTC
>-|many|TRBV20-1|TRBJ2-3
CSARVMTDTQYF
TGCAGTGCTAGAGTCATGACAGATACGCAGTATTTT
>-|-|TRBV27|TRBJ2-7
CASSLIGQGGNEQYF
TGTGCCAGCAGTTTAATAGGCCAGGGGGGTAACGAGCAGTACTTC
>-|many|TRBV2|TRBJ2-7
CASSTTAGAIRSYEQYF
TGTGCCAGCAGTACCACTGCTGGGGCAATCCGCTCCTACGAGCAGTACTTC
>-|few|TRBV12-3/TRBV12-4|TRBJ1-1
CASSLAGVPEAFF
TGTGCCAGCAGCCTCGCAGGGGTCCCTGAAGCTTTCTTT
>-|-|TRBV20-1|TRBJ1-1
CSARRRAYPARNTEAFF
TGCAGTGCGAGGAGGAGGGCTTATCCCGCCCGGAACACTGAAGCTTTCTTT
>-|-|TRBV4-3|TRBJ2-2
CASSYELLNTGELFF
TGCGCCAGCAGCTACGAGCTCCTGAACACCGGGGAGCTGTTTTTT
>TRBD2|-|TRBV20-1|TRBJ2-7
CSARGREGLREQYF
TGCAGTGCTAGAGGTCGGGAGGGCCTGAGGGAGCAGTACTTC
>TRBD2|once|TRBV6-2/TRBV6-3|TRBJ2-7
CASSDAGLAGVPEQYF
TGTGCCAGCAGTGACGCAGGACTAGCGGGAGTTCCCGAGCAGTACTTC
>TRBD1|many|TRBV5-1|TRBJ2-7
CASSGGQGTGEQYF
TGCGCCAGCAGCGGAGGACAGGGAACCGGCGAGCAGTACTTC
>-|few|TRBV6-5|TRBJ2-5
CASSYSGGQETQYF
TGTGCCAGCAGTTATAGTGGCGGTCAAGAGACCCAGTACTTC
>-|-|TRBV5-1|TRBJ2-3
CASSWGDTNTDTQYF
TGCGCCAGCAGTTGGGGCGATACGAACACAGATACGCAGTATTTT
>TRBD1|many|TRBV29-1|TRBJ2-7
CSVGQPYEQYF
TGCAGCGTGGGACAGCCCTACGAGCAGTACTTC
>TRBD1|-|TRBV28|TRBJ2-5
CASSLTRGLGTQYF
TGTGCCAGCAGTTTGACCAGGGGGCTAGGGACCCAGTACTTC
>-|once|TRBV7-8|TRBJ1-2
CASSRSGTDNYGYTF
TGTGCCAGCAGCCGTTCCGGGACGGATAACTATGGCTACACCTTC
>-|many|TRBV10-3|TRBJ2-5
CASATDGETQYF
TGTGCCAGCGCGACAGACGGGGAGACCCAGTACTTC
>-|-|TRBV18|TRBJ2-7
CASSRAGPKRSYEQYF
TGTGCCAGCTCACGGGCCGGCCCAAAGCGGTCTTACGAGCAGTACTTC
>TRBD1|few|TRBV20-1|TRBJ1-4
CSAQAGTANEKLFF
TGCAGTGCTCAAGCCGGGACAGCTAATGAAAAACTGTTTTTT
>-|few|TRBV20-1|TRBJ2-7
CSARMGEQYF
TGCAGTGCTAGAATGGGCGAGCAGTACTTC
>-|many|TRBV5-1|TRBJ1-3
CASSLGAGTGNTIYF
TGCGCCAGCAGCTTGGGAGCGGGGACTGGAAACACCATATATTTT
>-|few|TRBV20-1|TRBJ1-2
CSASLENYGYTF
TGCAGTGCTAGTTTGGAGAACTATGGCTACACCTTC
>-|-|TRBV10-3|TRBJ1-1
CAISESGGDGNTEAFF
TGTGCCATCAGTGAGTCAGGGGGTGATGGGAACACTGAAGCTTTCTTT
>TRBD2|many|TRBV29-1|TRBJ2-3
CSVAGGNTDTQYF
TGCAGCGTTGCGGGAGGGAACACAGATACGCAGTATTTT
>-|many|TRBV10-2|TRBJ2-5
CASSPGSHQETQYF
TGCGCCAGCAGTCCTGGGAGTCACCAAGAGACCCAGTACTTC
>-|many|TRBV19|TRBJ1-3
CASSPELGSGNTIYF
TGTGCCAGTAGCCCAGAGTTGGGGTCTGGAAACACCATATATTTT
>-|few|TRBV10-3|TRBJ2-7
CATEGSYEQYF
TGTGCCACGGAGGGCTCCTACGAGCAGTACTTC
>-|-|TRBV4-3|TRBJ2-2
CASSQEKAARELFF
TGCGCCAGCAGCCAAGAAAAGGCCGCCCGCGAGCTGTTTTTT
>TRBD2|many|TRBV12-3/TRBV12-4|TRBJ2-1
CASSTLAGPYNEQFF
TGTGCCAGCAGCACACTAGCGGGACCCTACAATGAGCAGTTCTTC
>-|few|TRBV6-1|TRBJ1-2
CASSASRSRGYTF
TGTGCCAGCAGTGCAAGTCGAAGTCGTGGCTACACCTTC
>TRBD2|-|TRBV29-1|TRBJ2-1
CSVLLTSAYNEQFF
TGCAGCGTTCTTCTGACTAGCGCCTACAATGAGCAGTTCTTC
>TRBD2|-|TRBV28|TRBJ2-3
CASSHPLAEPTDTQYF
TGTGCCAGCAGTCATCCTCTAGCGGAGCCCACAGATACGCAGTATTTT
>-|-|TRBV12-3/TRBV12-4|TRBJ1-1
CASSLRRLNTEAFF
TGTGCCAGCAGTTTACGTCGGTTGAACACTGAAGCTTTCTTT
>-|few|TRBV5-1|TRBJ2-5
CASSLGPGQETQYF
TGCGCCAGCAGCTTGGGGCCGGGGCAAGAGACCCAGTACTTC
>TRBD1|-|TRBV7-3|TRBJ2-5
CASSSTDRDVQETQYF
TGTGCCAGCAGCTCCACGGACAGGGATGTTCAAGAGACCCAGTACTTC
>TRBD1|few|TRBV5-1|TRBJ2-7
CASALPPGQGRYEQYF
TGCGCCAGCGCCCTCCCCCCTGGACAGGGCCGCTACGAGCAGTACTTC
>-|-|TRBV27|TRBJ2-1
CASSFGFGGANEQFF
TGTGCCAGCAGTTTTGGTTTTGGGGGAGCCAATGAGCAGTTCTTC
>-|-|TRBV5-6|TRBJ1-5
CASSLLESQPQHF
TGTGCCAGCAGCTTGTTGGAGTCCCAGCCCCAGCATTTT
>TRBD1|few|TRBV6-2/TRBV6-3|TRBJ1-5
CASSYSNRGDQPQHF
TGTGCCAGCAGTTACTCGAACAGGGGTGATCAGCCCCAGCATTTT
>-|few|TRBV12-3/TRBV12-4|TRBJ2-7
CASSPGTLFEQYF
TGTGCCAGCAGTCCCGGGACCCTATTCGAGCAGTACTTC
>-|-|TRBV12-3/TRBV12-4|TRBJ1-1
CASISWTENTEAFF
TGTGCCAGCATCTCTTGGACGGAGAACACTGAAGCTTTCTTT